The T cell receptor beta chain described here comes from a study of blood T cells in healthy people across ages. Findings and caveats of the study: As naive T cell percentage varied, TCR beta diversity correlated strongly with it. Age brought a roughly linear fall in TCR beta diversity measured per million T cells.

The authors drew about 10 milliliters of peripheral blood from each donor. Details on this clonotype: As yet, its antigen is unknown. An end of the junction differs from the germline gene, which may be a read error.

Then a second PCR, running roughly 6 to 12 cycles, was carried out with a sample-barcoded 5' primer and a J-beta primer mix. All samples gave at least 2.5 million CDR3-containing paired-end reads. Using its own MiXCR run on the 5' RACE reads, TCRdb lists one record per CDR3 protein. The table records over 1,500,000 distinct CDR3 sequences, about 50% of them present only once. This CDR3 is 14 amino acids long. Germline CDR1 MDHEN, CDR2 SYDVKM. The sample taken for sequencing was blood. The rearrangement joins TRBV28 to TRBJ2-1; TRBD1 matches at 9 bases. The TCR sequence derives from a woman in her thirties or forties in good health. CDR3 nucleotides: TGTGCCGGCAGTTTAGGTACAGGGGGCGCACATCAGTTCTTC. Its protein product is CAGSLGTGGAHQFF.